This TCR beta chain was observed in a study of shared clonotypes between healthy human individuals. CD45RO negativity and positive selection for CCR7 defined naive CD8 cells, a population that excluded terminally differentiated effector memory CD45RA+ cells. The CDR3 contains 15 residues. Trimming removed 0 bases from V and 2 bases from J; junction bases left unmatched: 2. The V gene's germline CDR1 is SGHDT and CDR2 YYEEEE. Repertoires were generated with immunoSEQ multiplex PCR, while TCRdb's copy carries only in-frame clones and drops some. The table includes under 2,000,000 clones, about 95% detected once.

This TCR was sampled from a young man in good health. V and J are TRBV5-6 and TRBJ2-7; 10 bases map to TRBD1. The specimen was naive CD8+ T cells sorted from blood. DNA of the CDR3: TGTGCCAGCAGCTTGGGGACAGGGGGTCCCTACGAGCAGTACTTC. It specifies CASSLGTGGPYEQYF.